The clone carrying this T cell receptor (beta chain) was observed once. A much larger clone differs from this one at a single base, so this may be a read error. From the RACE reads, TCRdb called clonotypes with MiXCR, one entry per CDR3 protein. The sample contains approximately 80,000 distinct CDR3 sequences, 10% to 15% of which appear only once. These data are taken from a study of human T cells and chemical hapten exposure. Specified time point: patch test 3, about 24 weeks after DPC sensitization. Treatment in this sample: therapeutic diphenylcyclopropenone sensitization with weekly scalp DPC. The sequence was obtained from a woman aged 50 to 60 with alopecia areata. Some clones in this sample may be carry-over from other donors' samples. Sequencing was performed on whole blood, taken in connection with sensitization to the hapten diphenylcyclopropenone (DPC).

The CDR3 is CASSSYGGSTYEQYF. CDR3 coding DNA: TGTGCCAGCAGCTCATATGGAGGCAGCACCTACGAGCAGTACTTC. The chain carries TRBV7-2 and TRBJ2-7; D is perhaps TRBD2 (5 bases). Germline CDR1 reads SGHTA; CDR2 reads FQGNSA. V was pared by 4 bases and J by 2 bases, with 15 bases between. The CDR3 is made up of 15 amino acids.